This T cell receptor beta chain appears in the sequencing data of a study of blood T cell repertoires in COVID-19. Study overall: Both acute and convalescent COVID-19 samples were obtained from the United States, Italy and Spain.

Trimming left V 7 bases short and J 0 bases short, with 10 bases between. This CDR3 is built from 14 residues. Germline V CDR1 and CDR2: SGHVS, FQNEAQ. Some clones are missing from TCRdb's copy, which holds only in-frame ones; the method was immunoSEQ multiplex PCR. This table holds 300,000 to 350,000 clones, around 90% found once. The TCR originated in a woman under 40 with COVID-19, enrolled during active disease. The V gene is TRBV7-8, the J gene TRBJ1-5, with D hard to call. Sequences were obtained from peripheral blood. CDR3 region: CASTPFGSNQPQHF. CDR3 bases: TGTGCCAGCACCCCCTTCGGTAGCAATCAGCCCCAGCATTTT.